One sample yielded the 14 T cell receptor beta chains listed below, sequenced in a study of T-cell memory formation after mild COVID-19. One entry per CDR3 protein, called by TCRdb with MiXCR from the 5' RACE reads. The repertoire consists of fewer than 650,000 distinct CDR3 sequences, with less than 25% occurring once and the leading ten covering 8.4%. What was sequenced was PBMCs or a T cell subset sorted from them (not recorded which). Every receptor here comes from an adult woman who had mild COVID-19 (a few samples of this study predate the infection). Cell type and time point are not known.

This clonotype was detected only a few times. This chain uses TRBV7-2 with TRBJ1-1, with D possibly matching TRBD1 (6 bases). Germline lookup yields CDR1 SGHTA and CDR2 FQGNSA. The CDR3 has 15 residues. The V end lost 5 bases, the J end lost 0 bases, and 13 bases lay between the germline ends. CDR3 DNA: TGTGCCAGCAGCCTCTACTGGACAGTGAACACTGAAGCTTTCTTT. Amino acid sequence: CASSLYWTVNTEAFF.

This clonotype showed up many times. The genes are TRBV4-3 and TRBJ2-7, with 10 positions matching TRBD1. Germline V gene lookup returns CDR1 LGHNA and CDR2 YSLEER. The CDR3 sequence is 15 residues long. The J segment lost 1 base and the V segment lost 1 base, leaving 1 base of the junction unmatched. The CDR3 protein is CASSQGQGASYEQYF. As DNA, the CDR3 is TGCGCCAGCAGCCAAGGACAGGGGGCTTCCTACGAGCAGTACTTC.

The chain joins TRBV20-1 to TRBJ2-5; D possibly corresponds to TRBD2 (6 bases). Germline V gene sequence: CDR1 DFQATT, CDR2 SNEGSKA (reference sequence). There are 13 residues in the CDR3. CDR3: CSGGGTLQETQYF. DNA of the CDR3: TGCAGCGGGGGTGGGACTTTACAAGAGACCCAGTACTTC.

In this sample, this clonotype turned up a few times. Written as DNA, the CDR3 is TGTGCCAGCAGCTGGGGTAGGGTCACTGAAGCTTTCTTT. This gives the protein CASSWGRVTEAFF. V usage is TRBV7-6 and J usage is TRBJ1-1; D ambiguous. The V gene lost 4 bases and the J gene lost 4 bases, with 10 bases spanning the gap. Germline V gene sequence: CDR1 SGHVS, CDR2 FNYEAQ. This CDR3 is built from 13 residues. Looking up the rest from reference TRBV7-6 and TRBJ1-1 gives the full variable domain: GAGVSQSPRYKVTKRGQDVALRCDPISGHVSLYWYRQALGQGPEFLTYFNYEAQQDKSGLPNDRFSAERPEGSISTLTIQRTEQRDSAMYRCASSWGRVTEAFFGQGTRLTVV.

This clonotype was observed many times. The chain links TRBV7-8 to TRBJ1-3; D may be TRBD1 (5 bases). V shed 4 bases and J shed 0 bases, with 13 bases lying between them. The CDR3 has 16 amino acids. The V gene's germline CDR1 is SGHVS and CDR2 FQNEAQ. The CDR3 DNA sequence: TGTGCCAGCAGCTCTCGCCGGGGGGTCTCTGGAAACACCATATATTTT. As protein: CASSSRRGVSGNTIYF.

The chain combines TRBV5-1 with TRBJ2-3, with 11 bases identical to TRBD2. This CDR3 is 17 amino acids long. V was pared by 4 bases and J by 5 bases, with 12 bases of the junction left unmatched. The germline gives CDR1 SGHRS, CDR2 YFSETQ. The CDR3 loop is CASSPTSGRNPRDTQYF. DNA for the CDR3: TGCGCCAGCAGCCCCACTAGCGGGAGAAATCCCAGAGATACGCAGTATTTT.

The chain links TRBV5-1 to TRBJ2-3; 14 bases agree with TRBD2. Germline CDR1 SGHRS, CDR2 YFSETQ. Trimming took 2 bases from V and 4 from J; bases not matched to a gene: 3. CDR3 length: 16 residues. This CDR3 reads CASSFTGLAGADTQYF. CDR3 sequence (DNA): TGCGCCAGCAGCTTTACGGGACTAGCGGGAGCAGATACGCAGTATTTT.

In its sample, this clonotype was seen many times. V gene TRBV5-1 combines with J gene TRBJ2-2; D remains unclear. The CDR3 contains 14 residues. Germline V gene data show CDR1 as SGHRS and CDR2 as YFSETQ. The V end was cut by 0 bases, the J end by 1 base, with 4 bases between. The CDR3 sequence is CASSLELNTGELFF. Here the CDR3 DNA reads TGCGCCAGCAGCTTGGAATTGAACACCGGGGAGCTGTTTTTT. The entire variable domain, with the rest obtained from reference TRBV5-1 and TRBJ2-2, is as follows: KAGVTQTPRYLIKTRGQQVTLSCSPISGHRSVSWYQQTPGQGLQFLFEYFSETQRNKGNFPGRFSGRQFSNSRSEMNVSTLELGDSALYLCASSLELNTGELFFGEGSRLTVL.

J is TRBJ2-2 and V is TRBV12-3 or TRBV12-4; 11 nucleotides align to TRBD2. After removal of 5 bases from V and 3 bases from J, the junction contained 11 bases not matched to a gene. The length of the CDR3 is 18 residues. The CDR3 protein is CASSPGWASGGYTGELFF. DNA for the CDR3: TGTGCCAGCAGTCCCGGCTGGGCTAGCGGGGGGTACACCGGGGAGCTGTTTTTT.

J is TRBJ2-3 and V is TRBV9; no clear D. Trimming left V 0 bases short and J 0 bases short, with 8 bases between. The germline gives CDR1 SGDLS, CDR2 YYNGEE. The CDR3 has 15 residues. The CDR3 nucleotides read TGTGCCAGCAGCGTAGCAGCGCTGAGCACAGATACGCAGTATTTT. Protein product: CASSVAALSTDTQYF.

CDR3 DNA sequence: TGCGCCAGCAGCTTGCCGGATGGGAACACTGAAGCTTTCTTT. Encoded protein: CASSLPDGNTEAFF. The chain carries TRBV5-1 and TRBJ1-1, with unresolved D. The CDR3 has 14 residues. CDR1 and CDR2 from the germline V gene are SGHRS and YFSETQ. Trimming left V 1 base short and J 1 base short, with 8 bases between. Full variable domain (rest looked up from reference TRBV5-1 and TRBJ1-1): KAGVTQTPRYLIKTRGQQVTLSCSPISGHRSVSWYQQTPGQGLQFLFEYFSETQRNKGNFPGRFSGRQFSNSRSEMNVSTLELGDSALYLCASSLPDGNTEAFFGQGTRLTVV.

In its sample, this clonotype was seen a few times. The chain links TRBV20-1 to TRBJ2-3, with TRBD2 identical over 14 bases. The V and J ends lost 5 bases and 4 bases, in that order; junction bases with no gene match: 11. There are 17 residues in the CDR3. The germline CDR1 and CDR2 sequences are DFQATT and SNEGSKA (reference sequence). The CDR3 nucleotides are TGCAGTGCTTCTCGGACTAGCGGGGGGACTTTGGCAGATACGCAGTATTTT. It codes for CSASRTSGGTLADTQYF.

This clonotype was seen only a few times. The V call is TRBV29-1, the J call TRBJ2-4; no reliable D call. CDR3 length: 11 residues. The ends were cut back, 4 bases at V and 6 bases at J, with 7 bases in the middle. Germline values: CDR1 SQVTM, CDR2 ANQGSEA. CDR3 bases: TGCAGCGTTGGAGGCCGAAACATTCAGTACTTC. Encoded protein: CSVGGRNIQYF.

This clonotype was observed at least ten times. This chain connects TRBV12-3 or TRBV12-4 to TRBJ2-2; D is ambiguous. CDR3 size: 14 residues. V was pared by 6 bases and J by 1 base, with 9 bases between. The CDR3 DNA sequence: TGTGCCAGCAGCACTGAGCGGAACACCGGGGAGCTGTTTTTT. Its protein is CASSTERNTGELFF.